This T cell receptor (beta chain) was profiled in a study of blood T cell repertoires in COVID-19. The CDR3 has 10 amino acids. In germline, CDR1 is DFQATT, CDR2 SNEGSKA (reference sequence). Trimming shortened V by 3 bases and J by 8 bases, and 5 bases separated the two germline ends. Measured with immunoSEQ multiplex PCR; TCRdb has only the in-frame clones, and not every one. The sample comprises 45,000 to 60,000 clones, more than 60% of which are singletons, and approximately 15% rests with the top ten. The sequencing sample was made of peripheral blood. The origin of this receptor is a human donor with active or convalescent COVID-19. The donor label of this sample is uncertain. The chain couples TRBV20-1 to TRBJ2-1; D remains ambiguous. The CDR3, as DNA: TGCAGTGCTAGTCCAGATGAGCAGTTCTTC. It translates to CSASPDEQFF.